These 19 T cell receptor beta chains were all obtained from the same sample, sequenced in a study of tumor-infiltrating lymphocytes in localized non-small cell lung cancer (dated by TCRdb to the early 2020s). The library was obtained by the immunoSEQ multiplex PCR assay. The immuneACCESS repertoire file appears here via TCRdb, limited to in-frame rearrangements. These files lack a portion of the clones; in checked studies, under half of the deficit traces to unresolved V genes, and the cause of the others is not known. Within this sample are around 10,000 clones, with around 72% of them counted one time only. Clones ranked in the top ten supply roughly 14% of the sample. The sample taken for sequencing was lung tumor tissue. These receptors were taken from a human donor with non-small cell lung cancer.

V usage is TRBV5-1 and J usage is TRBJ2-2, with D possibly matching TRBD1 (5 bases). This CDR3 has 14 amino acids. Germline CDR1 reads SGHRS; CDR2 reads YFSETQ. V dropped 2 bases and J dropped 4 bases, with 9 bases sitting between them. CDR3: CASSFGQGTGELFF. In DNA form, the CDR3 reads TGCGCCAGCAGCTTTGGTCAGGGCACCGGGGAGCTGTTTTTT.

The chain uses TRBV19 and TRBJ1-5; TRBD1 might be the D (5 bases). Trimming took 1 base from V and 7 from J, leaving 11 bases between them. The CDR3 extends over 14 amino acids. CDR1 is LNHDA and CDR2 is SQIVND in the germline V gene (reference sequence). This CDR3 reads CASSIAGPSQPQHF. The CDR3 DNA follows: TGTGCCAGTAGTATAGCAGGGCCCAGCCAGCCCCAGCATTTT.

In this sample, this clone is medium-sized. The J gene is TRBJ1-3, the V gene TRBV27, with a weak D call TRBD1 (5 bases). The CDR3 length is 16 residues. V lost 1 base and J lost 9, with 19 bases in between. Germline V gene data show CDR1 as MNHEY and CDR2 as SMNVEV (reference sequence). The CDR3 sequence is CASSLFPSGTSGTIYF. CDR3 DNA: TGTGCCAGCAGTTTATTCCCTTCAGGGACTTCGGGCACCATATATTTT.

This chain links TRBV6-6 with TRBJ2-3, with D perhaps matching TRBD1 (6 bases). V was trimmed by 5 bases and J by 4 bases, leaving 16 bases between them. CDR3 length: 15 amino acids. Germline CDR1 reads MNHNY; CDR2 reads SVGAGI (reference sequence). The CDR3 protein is CASSRRGLGPDTQYF. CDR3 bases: TGTGCCAGCAGTCGCAGGGGCTTGGGTCCAGATACGCAGTATTTT.

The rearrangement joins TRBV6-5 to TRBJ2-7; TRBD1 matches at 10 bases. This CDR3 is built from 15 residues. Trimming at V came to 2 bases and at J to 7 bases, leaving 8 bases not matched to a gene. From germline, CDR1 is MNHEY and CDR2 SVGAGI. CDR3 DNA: TGTGCCAGCAGTTACGACGACAGGGGGCAAGGTGAGCAGTACTTC. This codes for CASSYDDRGQGEQYF.

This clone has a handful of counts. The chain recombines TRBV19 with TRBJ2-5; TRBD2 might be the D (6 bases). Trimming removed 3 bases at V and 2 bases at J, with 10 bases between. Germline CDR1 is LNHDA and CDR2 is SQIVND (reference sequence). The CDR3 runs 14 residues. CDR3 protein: CASSMGGGQETQYF. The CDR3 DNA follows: TGTGCCAGTAGTATGGGTGGGGGGCAAGAGACCCAGTACTTC.

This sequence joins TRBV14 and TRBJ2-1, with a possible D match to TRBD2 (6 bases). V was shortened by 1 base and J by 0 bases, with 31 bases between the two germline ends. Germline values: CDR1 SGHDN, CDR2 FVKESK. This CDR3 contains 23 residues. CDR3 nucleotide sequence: TGTGCCAGCAGCCAAGCTCGGCATAGGACGCGGGGAAAGTGGTGTTCCTCCTACAATGAGCAGTTCTTC. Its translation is CASSQARHRTRGKWCSSYNEQFF.

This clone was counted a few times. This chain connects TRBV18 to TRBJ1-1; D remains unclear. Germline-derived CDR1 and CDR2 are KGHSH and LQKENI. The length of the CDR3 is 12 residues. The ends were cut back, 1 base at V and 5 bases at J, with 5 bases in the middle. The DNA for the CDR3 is TGTGCCAGCTCACCACAAGGGACTGAAGCTTTCTTT. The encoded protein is CASSPQGTEAFF.

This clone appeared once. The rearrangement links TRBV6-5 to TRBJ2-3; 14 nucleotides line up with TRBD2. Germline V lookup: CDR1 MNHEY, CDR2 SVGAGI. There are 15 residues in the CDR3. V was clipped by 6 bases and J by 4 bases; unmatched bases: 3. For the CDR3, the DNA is TGTGCCAGCAGCCGACTAGCGGGAGGGCCAGATACGCAGTATTTT. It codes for CASSRLAGGPDTQYF.

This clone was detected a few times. The CDR3 DNA follows: TGTGCCAGCAGATTGACGGACATCGGGGGCGGCTACACCTTC. Protein: CASRLTDIGGGYTF. The chain employs TRBV27 and TRBJ1-2, with D tentatively TRBD1 (6 bases). From germline, CDR1 is MNHEY and CDR2 SMNVEV (reference sequence). V was clipped by 6 bases and J by 8 bases, with 19 bases between them. The CDR3 extends over 14 amino acids.

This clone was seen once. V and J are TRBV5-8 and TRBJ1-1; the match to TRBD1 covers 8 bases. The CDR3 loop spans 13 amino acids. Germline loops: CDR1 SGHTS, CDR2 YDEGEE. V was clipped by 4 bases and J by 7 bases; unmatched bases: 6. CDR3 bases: TGTGCCAGCAGCCGGGGGACAGGATATGAAGCTTTCTTT. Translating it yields CASSRGTGYEAFF.

DNA of the CDR3: TGTGCCAGCAGCTCCCGCAGGGGCGAACAATATGAGCAGTTCTTC. It encodes CASSSRRGEQYEQFF. This chain joins TRBV11-1 and TRBJ2-1, with D possibly TRBD1 on 6 matching bases. V was trimmed by 4 bases and J by 8 bases, leaving 18 bases between them. The germline gives CDR1 SGHAT, CDR2 FQDESV (reference sequence). The CDR3 has 15 residues.

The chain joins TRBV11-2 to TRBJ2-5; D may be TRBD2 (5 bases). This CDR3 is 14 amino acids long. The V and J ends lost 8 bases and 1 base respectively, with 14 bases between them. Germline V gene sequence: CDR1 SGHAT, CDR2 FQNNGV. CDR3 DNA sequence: TGTGCCAGCCGCACGAGGGCCCTCCAAGAGACCCAGTACTTC. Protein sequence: CASRTRALQETQYF.

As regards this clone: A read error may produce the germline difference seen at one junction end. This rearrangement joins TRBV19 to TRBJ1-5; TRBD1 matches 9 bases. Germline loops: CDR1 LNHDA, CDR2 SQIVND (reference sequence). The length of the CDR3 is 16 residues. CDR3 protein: CANSSQQGASNQPQHF. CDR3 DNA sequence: TGTGCCAATAGTAGCCAACAGGGGGCCTCCAATCAGCCCCAGCATTTT.

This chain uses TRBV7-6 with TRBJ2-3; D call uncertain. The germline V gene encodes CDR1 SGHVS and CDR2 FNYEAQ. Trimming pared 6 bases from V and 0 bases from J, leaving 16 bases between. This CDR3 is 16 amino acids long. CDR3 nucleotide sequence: TGTGCCAGCAGTGTACGACCGAAAGGTAGCACAGATACGCAGTATTTT. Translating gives CASSVRPKGSTDTQYF.

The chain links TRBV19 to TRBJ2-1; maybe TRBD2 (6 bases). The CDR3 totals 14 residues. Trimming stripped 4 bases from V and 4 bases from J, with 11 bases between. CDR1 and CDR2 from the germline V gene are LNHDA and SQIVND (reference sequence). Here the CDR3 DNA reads TGTGCCAGTAGTACGACTAGTGCGTACAATGAGCAGTTCTTC. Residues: CASSTTSAYNEQFF.

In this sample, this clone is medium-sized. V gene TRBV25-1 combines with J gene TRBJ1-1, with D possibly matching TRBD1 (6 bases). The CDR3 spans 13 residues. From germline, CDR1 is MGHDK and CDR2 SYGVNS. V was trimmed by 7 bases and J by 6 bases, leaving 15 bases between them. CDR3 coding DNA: TGTGCCAGCAAGGAGGGGGGGGCATCTGAAGCTTTCTTT. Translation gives CASKEGGASEAFF. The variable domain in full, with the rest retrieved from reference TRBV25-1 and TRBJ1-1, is EADIYQTPRYLVIGTGKKITLECSQTMGHDKMYWYQQDPGMELHLIHYSYGVNSTEKGDLSSESTVSRIRTEHFPLTLESARPSHTSQYLCASKEGGASEAFFGQGTRLTVV.

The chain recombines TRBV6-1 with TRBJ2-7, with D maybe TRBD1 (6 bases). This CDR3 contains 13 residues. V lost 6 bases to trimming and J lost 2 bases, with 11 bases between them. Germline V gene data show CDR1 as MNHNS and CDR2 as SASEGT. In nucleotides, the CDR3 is TGTGCCAGCAGAATCGGGACAACCTACGAGCAGTACTTC. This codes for CASRIGTTYEQYF.

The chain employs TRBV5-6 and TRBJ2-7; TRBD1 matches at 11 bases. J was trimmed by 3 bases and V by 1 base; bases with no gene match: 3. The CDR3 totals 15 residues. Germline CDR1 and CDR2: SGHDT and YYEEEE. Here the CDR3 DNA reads TGTGCCAGCAGCTTGCGGACAGGGGGCGGCTACGAGCAGTACTTC. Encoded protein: CASSLRTGGGYEQYF.